One sample yielded the 11 T cell receptor beta chains listed below, sequenced in a study of shared clonotypes between healthy human individuals. Only in-frame clones appear in the TCRdb table, and some are missing; sequencing was by immunoSEQ multiplex PCR. The table has about 2.4 million clones, under 95% seen once. Input material: naive CD4+ T cells from PBMCs. Subset given: CD45RA+ positively selected. The receptors here all came from a man between 18 and 29 years old in good health. Some clones in this sample may be carry-over from other donors' samples.

V gene TRBV5-6 combines with J gene TRBJ2-1; 11 bases match TRBD1. The trim removed 2 bases at V and 3 bases at J, leaving 1 base unmatched. The CDR3 is made up of 15 amino acids. The germline gives CDR1 SGHDT, CDR2 YYEEEE. CDR3 nucleotides: TGTGCCAGCAGCTTTGGGACAGGGGGCTACAATGAGCAGTTCTTC. As protein: CASSFGTGGYNEQFF.

The chain has TRBV15 and TRBJ2-7; D call uncertain. V was cut by 0 bases and J by 12 bases, with 12 bases left in between. CDR1 is LNHNV and CDR2 is YYDKDF in the germline V gene (reference sequence). This CDR3 contains 12 residues. CDR3 residues: CATSRDSDRPYF. The CDR3 DNA follows: TGTGCCACCAGCAGAGATTCCGACCGCCCGTACTTC.

The chain couples TRBV28 to TRBJ1-5; D gene uncertain. Trimming left V 3 bases short and J 7 bases short, with 16 bases between. The germline CDR1 and CDR2 sequences are MDHEN and SYDVKM. This CDR3 region has 15 residues. The CDR3 protein is CASSFHGLGRQPQHF. DNA of the CDR3: TGTGCCAGCAGTTTTCACGGCCTAGGCAGGCAGCCCCAGCATTTT.

The chain links TRBV5-1 to TRBJ2-3; D might be TRBD2 (5 bases). In germline, CDR1 is SGHRS, CDR2 YFSETQ. This CDR3 has 14 amino acids. V gave up 0 bases and J gave up 6 bases, with 11 bases separating them. CDR3 in amino acids: CASSLGEGYDTQYF. The DNA for the CDR3 is TGCGCCAGCAGCTTGGGTGAGGGTTACGATACGCAGTATTTT.

The rearrangement uses TRBV9 and TRBJ2-1, with 10 bases that match TRBD1. Germline trimming cut 0 bases from V and 10 bases from J; bases unmatched to any gene: 7. This CDR3 comprises 15 residues. Germline lookup yields CDR1 SGDLS and CDR2 YYNGEE. CDR3 coding DNA: TGTGCCAGCAGCGTAGTCGGGACAGGGGATTGGGAGCAGTTCTTC. This gives the protein CASSVVGTGDWEQFF.

The chain carries TRBV10-3 and TRBJ1-1; tentatively, D is TRBD1 (5 bases). The V and J ends lost 6 bases and 2 bases respectively, with 10 bases between them. This CDR3 contains 13 residues. Per germline, CDR1 ENHRY and CDR2 SYGVKD. The CDR3: CAIRKGDNTEAFF. The CDR3 DNA is TGTGCCATCAGAAAAGGGGATAACACTGAAGCTTTCTTT.

This clone was recorded once. V is TRBV11-2 and J is TRBJ2-7; D possibly corresponds to TRBD1 (6 bases). The CDR3 has 15 amino acids. V lost 4 bases to trimming and J lost 0 bases, with 13 bases between them. CDR1 SGHAT and CDR2 FQNNGV come from the germline V gene. In nucleotides, the CDR3 is TGTGCCAGCAGCTGGAACAGGGCACCCTCCTACGAGCAGTACTTC. It is translated as CASSWNRAPSYEQYF.

This chain connects TRBV5-5 to TRBJ2-7; 7 bases match TRBD2. Trimming cost V 0 bases and J 3 bases; bases outside gene matches: 9. This CDR3 has 16 residues. Germline V lookup: CDR1 SGHKS, CDR2 YYEKEE (reference sequence). In DNA, the CDR3 is TGTGCCAGCAGCTTGGTAGCGGGCCTTACTCTCTACGAGCAGTACTTC. Its translation is CASSLVAGLTLYEQYF.

The chain carries TRBV15 and TRBJ1-5; 10 positions agree with TRBD1. CDR3 length: 14 amino acids. Germline V gene lookup returns CDR1 LNHNV and CDR2 YYDKDF (reference sequence). V gave up 6 bases and J gave up 7 bases; unmatched junction bases: 6. For the CDR3, the DNA is TGTGCCACCAGTGTTCAGGGACAGGGGCAGCCCCAGCATTTT. The encoded protein is CATSVQGQGQPQHF.

V is TRBV25-1 and J is TRBJ2-3; D may be TRBD2 (5 bases). The CDR3 is made up of 13 amino acids. Germline CDR1 is MGHDK and CDR2 is SYGVNS. The V end lost 10 bases, the J end lost 4 bases, and 15 bases lay between the germline ends. CDR3 DNA sequence: TGTGCCATCTCCCCAGCCGGGGCAGATACGCAGTATTTT. It yields the protein CAISPAGADTQYF.

Regarding this clone: The same CDR3 also results from other DNA sequences found in this sample. The chain's CDR3 is CASSLGQGIYNEQFF. The DNA of the CDR3 is TGTGCCAGCAGCTTGGGACAGGGTATCTACAATGAGCAGTTCTTC. The gene calls are TRBV5-4 and TRBJ2-1; TRBD1 matches at 7 bases. CDR3 length: 15 amino acids. Losses at the gene ends were 0 bases for V and 3 bases for J; bases not matched to a gene: 3. Germline V lookup: CDR1 SGHNT, CDR2 YYREEE (reference sequence). Looking up the rest from reference TRBV5-4 and TRBJ2-1 gives the full variable domain: ETGVTQSPTHLIKTRGQQVTLRCSSQSGHNTVSWYQQALGQGPQFIFQYYREEENGRGNFPPRFSGLQFPNYSSELNVNALELDDSALYLCASSLGQGIYNEQFFGPGTRLTVL.